Listed here is a single T cell receptor beta chain. There are 16 residues in the CDR3. Looked up from germline, CDR1 is ENHRY and CDR2 is SYGVKD. With 3 bases removed from V and 4 bases from J, the gap between germline ends came to 16 bases. This sample was included in a study of blood T cell repertoires in COVID-19. Turning to the study itself: Researchers got acute and convalescent COVID-19 samples from the United States, Italy and Spain. T cells, B-cell-depleted T cells, or PBMCs supplied cDNA or gDNA.

As originally analysed: Reference gene primer amplification gave estimated nucleated cell counts. Assay used: immunoSEQ multiplex PCR; TCRdb lists only in-frame clones, some missing. V and J calls and clone size are those listed in that table; D and trimming were worked out from the DNA. Of 250,000 to 300,000 clones listed, 89% are singletons. The material sequenced was peripheral blood. This rearrangement joins TRBV10-3 to TRBJ1-5, with D tentatively TRBD1 (6 bases). The clonotype originates from a man aged 50-59 years with acute or convalescent COVID-19. The CDR3 DNA is TGTGCCATCAGTGATTTAACCGGGACATATAATCAGCCCCAGCATTTT. This translates into CAISDLTGTYNQPQHF.